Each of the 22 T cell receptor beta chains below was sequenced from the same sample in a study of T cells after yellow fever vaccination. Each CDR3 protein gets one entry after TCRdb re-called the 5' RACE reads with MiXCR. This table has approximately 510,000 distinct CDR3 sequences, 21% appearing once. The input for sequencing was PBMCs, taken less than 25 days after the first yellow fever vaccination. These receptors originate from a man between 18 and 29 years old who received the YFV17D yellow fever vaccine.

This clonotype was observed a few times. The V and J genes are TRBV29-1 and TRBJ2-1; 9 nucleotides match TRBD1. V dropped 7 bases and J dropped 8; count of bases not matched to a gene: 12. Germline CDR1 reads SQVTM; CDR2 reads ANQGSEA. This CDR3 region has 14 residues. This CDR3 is CSATGTGSIDEQFF. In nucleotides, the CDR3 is TGCAGCGCAACCGGGACAGGGAGTATCGATGAGCAGTTCTTC.

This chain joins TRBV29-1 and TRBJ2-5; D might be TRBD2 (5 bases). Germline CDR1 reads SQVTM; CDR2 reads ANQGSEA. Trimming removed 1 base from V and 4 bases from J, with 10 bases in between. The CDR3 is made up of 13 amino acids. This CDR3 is CSVEGTGRETQYF. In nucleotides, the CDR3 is TGCAGCGTTGAAGGAACGGGGAGAGAGACCCAGTACTTC.

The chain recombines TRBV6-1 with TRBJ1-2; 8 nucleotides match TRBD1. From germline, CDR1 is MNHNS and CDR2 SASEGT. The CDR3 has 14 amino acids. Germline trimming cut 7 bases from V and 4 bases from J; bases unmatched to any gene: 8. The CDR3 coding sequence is TGTGCCAGCACCCCCCACGGGACAGGCTATGGCTACACCTTC. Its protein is CASTPHGTGYGYTF.

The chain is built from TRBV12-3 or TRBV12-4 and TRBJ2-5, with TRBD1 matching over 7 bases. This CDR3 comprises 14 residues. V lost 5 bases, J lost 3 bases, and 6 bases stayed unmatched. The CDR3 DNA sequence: TGTGCCAGCAGTCCCAACGACAGGGAAGAGACCCAGTACTTC. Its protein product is CASSPNDREETQYF.

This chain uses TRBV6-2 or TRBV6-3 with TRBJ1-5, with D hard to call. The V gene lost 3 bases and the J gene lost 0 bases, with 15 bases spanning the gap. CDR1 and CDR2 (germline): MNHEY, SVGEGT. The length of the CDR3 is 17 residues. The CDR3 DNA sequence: TGTGCCAGCAGTTATACGCCGGGAGTTTATAGCAATCAGCCCCAGCATTTT. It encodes CASSYTPGVYSNQPQHF.

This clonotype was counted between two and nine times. CDR3 sequence (DNA): TGTGCCAGCAGTTCCCGGACCCTTAACTATGGCTACACCTTC. This gives the protein CASSSRTLNYGYTF. This chain connects TRBV28 to TRBJ1-2; D is ambiguous. Germline V CDR1 and CDR2: MDHEN, SYDVKM. The CDR3 totals 14 residues. Trimming left V 4 bases short and J 1 base short, with 10 bases between.

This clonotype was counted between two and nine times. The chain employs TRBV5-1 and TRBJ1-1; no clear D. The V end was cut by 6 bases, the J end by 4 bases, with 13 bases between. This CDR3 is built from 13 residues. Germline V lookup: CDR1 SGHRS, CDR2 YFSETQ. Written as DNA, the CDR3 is TGCGCCAGCATTGACTCCCCGGGCACTGAAGCTTTCTTT. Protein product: CASIDSPGTEAFF.

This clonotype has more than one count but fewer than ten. The CDR3: CASSFTTAYEQYV. The CDR3, as DNA: TGTGCCAGCAGCTTCACCACAGCCTACGAGCAGTACGTC. The V gene is TRBV7-2, the J gene TRBJ2-7; the D is unclear. The CDR3 is made up of 13 amino acids. Germline V gene lookup returns CDR1 SGHTA and CDR2 FQGNSA. V was pared by 3 bases and J by 2 bases, with 8 bases between.

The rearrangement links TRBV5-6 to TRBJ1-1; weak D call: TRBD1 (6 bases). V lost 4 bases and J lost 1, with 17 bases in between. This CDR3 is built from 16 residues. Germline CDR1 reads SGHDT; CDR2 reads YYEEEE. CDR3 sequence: CASSPAGGGGNTEAFF. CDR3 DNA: TGTGCCAGCAGCCCCGCGGGGGGCGGAGGGAACACTGAAGCTTTCTTT.

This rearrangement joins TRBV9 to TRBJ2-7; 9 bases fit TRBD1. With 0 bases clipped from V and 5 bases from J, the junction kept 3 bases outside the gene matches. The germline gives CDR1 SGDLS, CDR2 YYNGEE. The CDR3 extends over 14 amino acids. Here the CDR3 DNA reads TGTGCCAGCAGCGTAGAGGGACAGGGACACGAGCAGTACTTC. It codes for CASSVEGQGHEQYF.

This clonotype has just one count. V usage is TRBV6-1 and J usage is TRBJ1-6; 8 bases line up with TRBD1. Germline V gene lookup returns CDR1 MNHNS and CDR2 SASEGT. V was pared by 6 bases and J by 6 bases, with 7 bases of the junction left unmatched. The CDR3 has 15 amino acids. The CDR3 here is CASRPSTGVNSPLHF. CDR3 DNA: TGTGCCAGCAGACCATCGACAGGGGTTAATTCACCCCTCCACTTT.

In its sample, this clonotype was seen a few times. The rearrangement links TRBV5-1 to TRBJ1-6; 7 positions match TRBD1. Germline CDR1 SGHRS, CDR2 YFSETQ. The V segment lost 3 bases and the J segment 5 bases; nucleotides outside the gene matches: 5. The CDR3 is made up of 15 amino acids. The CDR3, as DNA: TGCGCCAGCAGCTCTCAGGGGGTGGATAATTCACCCCTCCACTTT. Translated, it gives CASSSQGVDNSPLHF.

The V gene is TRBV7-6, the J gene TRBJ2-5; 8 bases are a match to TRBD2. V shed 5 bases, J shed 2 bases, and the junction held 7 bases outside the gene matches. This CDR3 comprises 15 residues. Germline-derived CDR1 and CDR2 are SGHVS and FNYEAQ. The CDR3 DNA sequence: TGTGCCAGCAGCCCAGGCGGGGGGCGTCAAGAGACCCAGTACTTC. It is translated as CASSPGGGRQETQYF. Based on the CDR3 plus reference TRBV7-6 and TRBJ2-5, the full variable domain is GAGVSQSPRYKVTKRGQDVALRCDPISGHVSLYWYRQALGQGPEFLTYFNYEAQQDKSGLPNDRFSAERPEGSISTLTIQRTEQRDSAMYRCASSPGGGRQETQYFGPGTRLLVL.

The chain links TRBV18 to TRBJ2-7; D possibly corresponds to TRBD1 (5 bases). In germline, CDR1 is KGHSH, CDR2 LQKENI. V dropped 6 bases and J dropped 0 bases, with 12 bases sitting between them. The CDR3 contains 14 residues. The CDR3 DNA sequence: TGTGCCAGCTCTCTCGCGACAGCCTCCTACGAGCAGTACTTC. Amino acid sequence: CASSLATASYEQYF.

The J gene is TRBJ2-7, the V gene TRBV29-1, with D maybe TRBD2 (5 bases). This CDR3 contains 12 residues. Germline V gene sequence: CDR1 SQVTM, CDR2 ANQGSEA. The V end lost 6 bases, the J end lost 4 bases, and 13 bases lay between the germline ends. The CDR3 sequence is CSVNTGSYEQYF. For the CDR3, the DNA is TGCAGCGTAAATACGGGGTCGTACGAGCAGTACTTC.

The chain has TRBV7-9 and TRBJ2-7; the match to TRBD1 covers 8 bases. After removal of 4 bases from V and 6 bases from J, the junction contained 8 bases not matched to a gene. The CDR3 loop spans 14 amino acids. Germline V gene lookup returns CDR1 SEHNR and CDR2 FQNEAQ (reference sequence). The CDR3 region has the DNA TGTGCCAGCAGCTCAGGGGGCGCCGCATTCGAGCAGTACTTC. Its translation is CASSSGGAAFEQYF.

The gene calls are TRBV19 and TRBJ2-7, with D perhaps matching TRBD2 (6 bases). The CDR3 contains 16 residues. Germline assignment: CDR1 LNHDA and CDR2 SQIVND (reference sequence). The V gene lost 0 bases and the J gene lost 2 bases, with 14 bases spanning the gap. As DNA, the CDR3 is TGTGCCAGTAGTATAGACGGGGGAAGTAATCCCTACGAGCAGTACTTC. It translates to CASSIDGGSNPYEQYF. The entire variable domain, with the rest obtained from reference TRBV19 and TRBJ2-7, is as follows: DGGITQSPKYLFRKEGQNVTLSCEQNLNHDAMYWYRQDPGQGLRLIYYSQIVNDFQKGDIAEGYSVSREKKESFPLTVTSAQKNPTAFYLCASSIDGGSNPYEQYFGPGTRLTVT.

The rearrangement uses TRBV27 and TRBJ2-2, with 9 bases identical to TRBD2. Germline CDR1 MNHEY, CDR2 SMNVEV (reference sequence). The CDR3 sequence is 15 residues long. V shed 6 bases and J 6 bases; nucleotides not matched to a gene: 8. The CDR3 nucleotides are TGTGCCAGCAGATTAGCGGGGGCGCCTCCCGGGGAGCTGTTTTTT. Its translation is CASRLAGAPPGELFF.

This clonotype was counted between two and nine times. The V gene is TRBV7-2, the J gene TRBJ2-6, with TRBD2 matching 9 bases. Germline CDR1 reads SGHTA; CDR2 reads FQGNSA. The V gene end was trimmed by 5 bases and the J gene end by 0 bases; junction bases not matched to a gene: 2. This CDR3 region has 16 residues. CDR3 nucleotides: TGTGCCAGCAGCCGCGGGAGGGGCTCTGGGGCCAACGTCCTGACTTTC. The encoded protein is CASSRGRGSGANVLTF.

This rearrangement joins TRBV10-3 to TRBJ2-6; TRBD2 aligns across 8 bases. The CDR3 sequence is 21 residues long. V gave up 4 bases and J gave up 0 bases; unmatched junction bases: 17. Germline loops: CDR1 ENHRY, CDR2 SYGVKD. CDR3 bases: TGTGCCATCAGTGGGAATACAGGGCCCAGCGGGGGTTCCTCTGGGGCCAACGTCCTGACTTTC. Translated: CAISGNTGPSGGSSGANVLTF.

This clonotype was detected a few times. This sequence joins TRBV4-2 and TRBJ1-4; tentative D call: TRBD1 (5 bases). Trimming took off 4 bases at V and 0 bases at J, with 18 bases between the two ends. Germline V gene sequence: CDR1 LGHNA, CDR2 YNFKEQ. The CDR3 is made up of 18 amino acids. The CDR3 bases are TGTGCCAGCAGCCGAGAGCCGACAGACTATGCAACTAATGAAAAACTGTTTTTT. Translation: CASSREPTDYATNEKLFF.

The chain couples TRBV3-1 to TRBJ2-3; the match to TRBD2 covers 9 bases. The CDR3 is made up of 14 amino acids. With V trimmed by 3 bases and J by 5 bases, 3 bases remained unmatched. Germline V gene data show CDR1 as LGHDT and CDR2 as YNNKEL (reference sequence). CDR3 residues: CASSHSGGGDTQYF. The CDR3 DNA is TGTGCCAGCAGCCATAGCGGGGGCGGAGATACGCAGTATTTT.